This T cell receptor beta chain is drawn from a study of blood T cell repertoires in COVID-19. Original handling: Amplifying reference gene primers gave estimates of nucleated cell counts. Some clones are missing from TCRdb's copy, which holds only in-frame ones; the method was immunoSEQ multiplex PCR. From that table come the V and J calls and clone size; the DNA was used to work out D and trimming. The profile shows some 190,000 clones, 84% of them singletons. There are 13 residues in the CDR3. The germline gives CDR1 MNHGY, CDR2 SVAAGI. The V gene end was trimmed by 9 bases and the J gene end by 5 bases; junction bases not matched to a gene: 4.

This rearrangement joins TRBV6-9 to TRBJ1-6; 7 bases match TRBD1. The TCR comes from a human donor in a cohort sampled during active COVID-19. Sequencing used peripheral blood. The CDR3 DNA is TGTGCCAGGAAAGACAGGGATAATTCACCCCTCCACTTT. Amino acid sequence: CARKDRDNSPLHF.